This T cell receptor beta chain is drawn from a study of control samples from healthy donors and cancer patients. The repertoire was sequenced with immunoSEQ multiplex PCR; TCRdb's copy has only in-frame clones and lacks some. This repertoire shows approximately 150,000 clones, roughly 94% found once; its top ten account for approximately 1.4%. Trimming cost V 5 bases and J 0 bases, with 8 bases left between them. Germline CDR1 is SEHNR and CDR2 is FQNEAQ (reference sequence). The CDR3 covers 15 residues. The chain joins TRBV7-9 to TRBJ1-6; D remains unclear. The clonotype originates from a woman aged 18-29 years in good health. The sample was blood. CDR3 amino acids: CASSRESSYNSPLHF. The CDR3 DNA sequence: TGTGCCAGCAGCCGGGAGAGCTCCTATAATTCACCCCTCCACTTT.